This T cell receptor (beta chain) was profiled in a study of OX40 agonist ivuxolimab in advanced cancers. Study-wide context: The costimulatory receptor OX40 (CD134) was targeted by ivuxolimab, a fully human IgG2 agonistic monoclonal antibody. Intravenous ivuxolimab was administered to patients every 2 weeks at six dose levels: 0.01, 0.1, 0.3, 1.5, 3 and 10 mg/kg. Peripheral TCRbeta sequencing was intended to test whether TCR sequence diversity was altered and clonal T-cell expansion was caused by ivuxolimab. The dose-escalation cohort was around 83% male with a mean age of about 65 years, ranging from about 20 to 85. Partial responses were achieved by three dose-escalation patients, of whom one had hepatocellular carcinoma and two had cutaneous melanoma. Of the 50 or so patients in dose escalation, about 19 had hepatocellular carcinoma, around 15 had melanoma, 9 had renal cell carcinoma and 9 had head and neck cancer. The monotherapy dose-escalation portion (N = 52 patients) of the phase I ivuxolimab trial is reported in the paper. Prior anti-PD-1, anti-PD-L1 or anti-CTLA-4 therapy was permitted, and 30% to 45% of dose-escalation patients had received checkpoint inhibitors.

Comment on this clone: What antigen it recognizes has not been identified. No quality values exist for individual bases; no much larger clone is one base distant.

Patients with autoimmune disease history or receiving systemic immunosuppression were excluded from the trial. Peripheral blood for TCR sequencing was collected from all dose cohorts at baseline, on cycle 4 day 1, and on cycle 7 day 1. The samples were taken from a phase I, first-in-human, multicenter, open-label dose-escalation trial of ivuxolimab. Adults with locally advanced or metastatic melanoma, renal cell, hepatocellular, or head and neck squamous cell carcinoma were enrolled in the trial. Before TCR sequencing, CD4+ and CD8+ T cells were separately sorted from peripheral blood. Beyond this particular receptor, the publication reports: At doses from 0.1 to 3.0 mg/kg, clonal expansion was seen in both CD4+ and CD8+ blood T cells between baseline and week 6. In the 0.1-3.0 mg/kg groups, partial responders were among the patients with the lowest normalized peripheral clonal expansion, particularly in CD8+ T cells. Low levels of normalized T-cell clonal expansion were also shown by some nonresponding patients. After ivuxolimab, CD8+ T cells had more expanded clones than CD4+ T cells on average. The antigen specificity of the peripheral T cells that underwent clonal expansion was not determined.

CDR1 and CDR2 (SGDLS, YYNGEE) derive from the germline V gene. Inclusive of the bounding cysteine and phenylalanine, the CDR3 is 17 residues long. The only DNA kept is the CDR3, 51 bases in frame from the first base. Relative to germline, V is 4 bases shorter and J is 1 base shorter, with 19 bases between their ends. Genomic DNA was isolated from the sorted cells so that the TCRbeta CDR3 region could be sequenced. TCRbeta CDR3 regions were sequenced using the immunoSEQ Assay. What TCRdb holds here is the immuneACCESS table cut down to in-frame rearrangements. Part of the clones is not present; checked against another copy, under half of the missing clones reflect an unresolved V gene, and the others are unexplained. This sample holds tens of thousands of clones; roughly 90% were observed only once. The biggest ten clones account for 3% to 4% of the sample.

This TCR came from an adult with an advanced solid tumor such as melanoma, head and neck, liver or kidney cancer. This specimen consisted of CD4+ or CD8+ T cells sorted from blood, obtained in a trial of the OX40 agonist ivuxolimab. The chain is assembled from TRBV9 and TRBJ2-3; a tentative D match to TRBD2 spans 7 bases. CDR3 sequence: CASSTGKAGAGTDTQYF. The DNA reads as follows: TGTGCCAGCAGCACTGGCAAGGCGGGGGCCGGCACAGATACGCAGTATTTT.